The clone carrying this T cell receptor (beta chain) was detected a few times. Donors, healthy HIV-negative adults, lacked recent acute infections or vaccinations. For unsorted samples, genomic DNA was extracted from approximately 90 million PBMCs. Some clones are missing from TCRdb's copy, which holds only in-frame ones; the method was immunoSEQ multiplex PCR. Of some 510,000 clones listed, 79% are singletons. The data derive from a study of shared clonotypes between healthy human individuals. The source material was PBMCs. This sequence was found in a woman aged 40 to 49 in good health. Some clones in this sample may be carry-over from other donors' samples.

In DNA form, the CDR3 reads TGTGCCAGCAGCAAAACTAGCGGAACGAACAATGAGCAGTTCTTC. Encoded protein: CASSKTSGTNNEQFF. The chain employs TRBV7-2 and TRBJ2-1; 8 positions match TRBD2. This CDR3 contains 15 residues. Per the germline V gene, CDR1 is SGHTA and CDR2 is FQGNSA. V shed 5 bases, J shed 5 bases, and the junction held 8 bases outside the gene matches.